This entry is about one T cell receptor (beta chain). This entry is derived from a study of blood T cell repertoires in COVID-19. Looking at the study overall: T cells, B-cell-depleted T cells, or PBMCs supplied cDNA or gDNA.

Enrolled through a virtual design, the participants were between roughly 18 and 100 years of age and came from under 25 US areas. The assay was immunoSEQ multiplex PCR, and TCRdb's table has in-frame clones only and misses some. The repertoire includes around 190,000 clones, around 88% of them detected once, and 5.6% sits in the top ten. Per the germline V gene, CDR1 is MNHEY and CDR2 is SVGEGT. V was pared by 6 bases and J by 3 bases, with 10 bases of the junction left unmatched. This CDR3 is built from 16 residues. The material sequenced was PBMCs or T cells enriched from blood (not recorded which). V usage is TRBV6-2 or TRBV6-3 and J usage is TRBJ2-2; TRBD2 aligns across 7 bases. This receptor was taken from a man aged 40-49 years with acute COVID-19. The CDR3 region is CASSPELATHTGELFF. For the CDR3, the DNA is TGTGCCAGCAGCCCCGAACTAGCGACACACACCGGGGAGCTGTTTTTT.